The 28 T cell receptor beta chains below all came from one sample that was sequenced in a study of cytomegalovirus exposure and HLA in healthy donors (dated by TCRdb to 2015 to 2018). Preparation of the library involved the immunoSEQ multiplex PCR assay. TCRdb re-hosts the immuneACCESS table, in-frame sequences only. Its copies lack some clones; in the studies checked, an unresolved V gene accounts for under half of them, and the cause for the rest is not known. For this sample the table gives tens of thousands of clones, of which just under 95% were detected only once. Over 2% of the sample goes to the ten largest clones. Material: PBMCs. The source of these receptors is a man aged 18 to 29 in good health and CMV-seronegative.

This clone was detected once. The chain has TRBV18 and TRBJ1-1; TRBD1 matches 9 bases. With 6 bases clipped from V and 0 bases from J, the junction kept 2 bases outside the gene matches. The germline V gene encodes CDR1 KGHSH and CDR2 LQKENI. The CDR3 is made up of 14 amino acids. CDR3 loop: CASSHRGLNTEAFF. For the CDR3, the DNA is TGTGCCAGCTCTCACAGGGGGCTGAACACTGAAGCTTTCTTT.

The chain combines TRBV11-2 with TRBJ1-1, with D possibly TRBD1 on 6 matching bases. Trimming removed 5 bases from V and 5 bases from J, with 12 bases in between. CDR3 size: 13 residues. CDR1 and CDR2 from the germline V gene are SGHAT and FQNNGV. DNA for the CDR3: TGTGCCAGCAGCCCGGACAGCAAAACTGAAGCTTTCTTT. This codes for CASSPDSKTEAFF.

The DNA for the CDR3 is TGTGCCAGCAGTTTCGTATTAGACTATGGCTACACCTTC. It is translated as CASSFVLDYGYTF. The chain uses TRBV28 and TRBJ1-2, with D unclear. CDR1 MDHEN and CDR2 SYDVKM come from the germline V gene. The CDR3 runs to 13 residues. The V and J ends lost 3 bases and 3 bases respectively, with 8 bases between them.

The J gene is TRBJ2-7, the V gene TRBV7-9; 7 nucleotides agree with TRBD1. This CDR3 is 14 amino acids long. The germline gives CDR1 SEHNR, CDR2 FQNEAQ (reference sequence). The J segment lost 4 bases and the V segment lost 7 bases, leaving 10 bases of the junction unmatched. The CDR3 nucleotides are TGTGCCAGCATCCGTACGACAGGGCCATACGAGCAGTACTTC. Translated: CASIRTTGPYEQYF.

V gene TRBV9 combines with J gene TRBJ1-2, with D tentatively TRBD1 (5 bases). Looked up from germline, CDR1 is SGDLS and CDR2 is YYNGEE. There are 14 residues in the CDR3. Trimming removed 4 bases at V and 7 bases at J, with 17 bases between. The DNA of the CDR3 is TGTGCCAGCAGCCTAGAGGCGGGGCGGGGTGGCTACACCTTC. Translated, it gives CASSLEAGRGGYTF.

The chain combines TRBV5-4 with TRBJ1-2; D not resolved. The V gene's germline CDR1 is SGHNT and CDR2 YYREEE (reference sequence). V was shortened by 0 bases and J by 7 bases, with 10 bases between the two germline ends. This CDR3 comprises 13 residues. CDR3 region: CASSLARESGYTF. The DNA for the CDR3 is TGTGCCAGCAGCTTGGCTAGGGAGAGTGGCTACACCTTC.

The chain recombines TRBV28 with TRBJ1-5, with a weak D call TRBD1 (5 bases). The CDR3 is 12 amino acids. Germline CDR1 and CDR2: MDHEN and SYDVKM. Trimming stripped 3 bases from V and 11 bases from J, with 11 bases between. CDR3 DNA sequence: TGTGCCAGCAGTTTGTCAGGGTTAGCCCAGCATTTT. It codes for CASSLSGLAQHF. The full variable domain, completed using reference TRBV28 and TRBJ1-5, is DVKVTQSSRYLVKRTGEKVFLECVQDMDHENMFWYRQDPGLGLRLIYFSYDVKMKEKGDIPEGYSVSREKKERFSLILESASTNQTSMYLCASSLSGLAQHFGDGTRLSIL.

The chain couples TRBV27 to TRBJ2-2, with 7 bases matching TRBD1. Germline lookup yields CDR1 MNHEY and CDR2 SMNVEV (reference sequence). J lost 0 bases, V lost 1 base, and 5 bases had no gene match. This CDR3 comprises 17 residues. The CDR3 sequence is CASSLWTGRPNTGELFF. Written as DNA, the CDR3 is TGTGCCAGCAGTTTATGGACAGGCCGTCCGAACACCGGGGAGCTGTTTTTT.

V is TRBV4-3 and J is TRBJ2-1, with 15 bases aligning to TRBD2. The CDR3 covers 16 residues. The germline CDR1 and CDR2 sequences are LGHNA and YSLEER. J gave up 8 bases and V 3 bases, and 5 bases lay outside the gene matches. Here the CDR3 DNA reads TGCGCCAGCAGCCAGCTCGGACTAGCGGGAGGGGATGAGCAGTTCTTC. This sequence encodes CASSQLGLAGGDEQFF.

In DNA, the CDR3 is TGTGCCAGCCAAAGACTAGCGGGAGGGCCCCTTCTCCACAATGAGCAGTTCTTC. Translation: CASQRLAGGPLLHNEQFF. The chain employs TRBV19 and TRBJ2-1, with 14 bases fitting TRBD2. There are 18 residues in the CDR3. V was pared by 9 bases and J by 5 bases, with 15 bases of the junction left unmatched. Germline V gives CDR1 LNHDA, CDR2 SQIVND (reference sequence).

A few counts support this clone. This chain connects TRBV4-2 to TRBJ1-1; the D gene is possibly TRBD1 (5 bases). The CDR3 is made up of 14 amino acids. V lost 4 bases and J lost 4, with 13 bases in between. CDR1 LGHNA and CDR2 YNFKEQ come from the germline V gene. CDR3: CASSLDARGTEAFF. The CDR3 DNA follows: TGTGCCAGCAGCCTCGACGCAAGGGGCACTGAAGCTTTCTTT.

This rearrangement joins TRBV12-5 to TRBJ2-4, with 10 positions matching TRBD2. The CDR3 loop spans 18 amino acids. The V gene end was trimmed by 4 bases and the J gene end by 2 bases; junction bases not matched to a gene: 11. The V gene's germline CDR1 is LGHNT and CDR2 FRNRAP. The CDR3 DNA reads as TGTGCTAGTGGTTCGACTCCCGGGACTAGCGCACCCAAAAACATTCAGTACTTC. Protein product: CASGSTPGTSAPKNIQYF.

This clone was seen a single time. This chain joins TRBV7-3 and TRBJ2-3; the match to TRBD2 covers 16 bases. Trimming at V came to 5 bases and at J to 4 bases, leaving 3 bases not matched to a gene. Germline loops: CDR1 SGHTA, CDR2 FQGTGA. The CDR3 contains 16 residues. CDR3 coding DNA: TGTGCCAGCAGCCCGGGACTAGCGGGAGGGCCAGATACGCAGTATTTT. As protein: CASSPGLAGGPDTQYF.

This rearrangement joins TRBV28 to TRBJ2-3, with D unclear. V shed 7 bases and J shed 0 bases, with 11 bases lying between them. The CDR3 has 14 residues. The germline V gene has CDR1 MDHEN and CDR2 SYDVKM. The CDR3 coding sequence is TGTGCCAGCAAACTGACATTTAGCACAGATACGCAGTATTTT. Encoded protein: CASKLTFSTDTQYF.

The chain recombines TRBV19 with TRBJ2-5; 8 bases line up with TRBD2. This CDR3 region has 14 residues. With V trimmed by 3 bases and J by 5 bases, 5 bases remained unmatched. Germline V gene data show CDR1 as LNHDA and CDR2 as SQIVND (reference sequence). This CDR3 is CASSIGTSLETQYF. DNA for the CDR3: TGTGCCAGTAGTATCGGGACTAGTTTGGAGACCCAGTACTTC.

This clone was detected only once. This chain joins TRBV18 and TRBJ2-3, with 7 positions matching TRBD2. This CDR3 comprises 16 residues. Trimming removed 2 bases from V and 2 bases from J; junction bases left unmatched: 7. The germline V gene has CDR1 KGHSH and CDR2 LQKENI. The CDR3 here is CASSPTRLAVTDTQYF. In nucleotides, the CDR3 is TGTGCCAGCTCACCAACGAGGCTAGCGGTCACAGATACGCAGTATTTT. Looking up the rest from reference TRBV18 and TRBJ2-3 gives the full variable domain: NAGVMQNPRHLVRRRGQEARLRCSPMKGHSHVYWYRQLPEEGLKFMVYLQKENIIDESGMPKERFSAEFPKEGPSILRIQQVVRGDSAAYFCASSPTRLAVTDTQYFGPGTRLTVL.

The gene calls are TRBV27 and TRBJ2-3; 9 bases map to TRBD2. The CDR3 has 16 amino acids. Germline CDR1 and CDR2: MNHEY and SMNVEV (reference sequence). The junction had 9 bases not matched to a gene; V was cut back by 3 bases and J by 5 bases. The chain's CDR3 is CASSLAAGGQVDTQYF. The CDR3 DNA is TGTGCCAGCAGTTTGGCGGCGGGAGGGCAGGTAGATACGCAGTATTTT.

This chain joins TRBV9 and TRBJ2-3, with 9 bases fitting TRBD2. CDR1 is SGDLS and CDR2 is YYNGEE in the germline V gene. The CDR3 sequence is 16 residues long. The junction had 7 bases not matched to a gene; V was cut back by 3 bases and J by 2 bases. The CDR3 DNA sequence: TGTGCCAGCAGCGGGGGACTAGCCAGTCTCACAGATACGCAGTATTTT. This codes for CASSGGLASLTDTQYF. The variable domain in full, completed from reference TRBV9 and TRBJ2-3, reads DSGVTQTPKHLITATGQRVTLRCSPRSGDLSVYWYQQSLDQGLQFLIQYYNGEERAKGNILERFSAQQFPDLHSELNLSSLELGDSALYFCASSGGLASLTDTQYFGPGTRLTVL.

This clone was detected a few times. The rearrangement links TRBV27 to TRBJ1-1; D is perhaps TRBD1 (5 bases). The ends were cut back, 1 base at V and 10 bases at J, with 10 bases in the middle. CDR3 length equals 12 residues. Germline V gene sequence: CDR1 MNHEY, CDR2 SMNVEV (reference sequence). CDR3 bases: TGTGCCAGCAGTTTATTGGGGGGAAGAGCTTTCTTT. It specifies CASSLLGGRAFF.

The chain has TRBV7-6 and TRBJ2-5; maybe TRBD2 (6 bases). Germline lookup yields CDR1 SGHVS and CDR2 FNYEAQ. V lost 6 bases to trimming and J lost 5 bases, with 16 bases between them. The CDR3 has 14 residues. CDR3 in amino acids: CASRSTQGGETQYF. The CDR3 DNA reads as TGTGCCAGCAGATCTACTCAGGGAGGCGAGACCCAGTACTTC.

The chain recombines TRBV7-9 with TRBJ2-7; TRBD1 might be the D (5 bases). Germline CDR1 is SEHNR and CDR2 is FQNEAQ (reference sequence). This CDR3 is 12 amino acids long. Trimming took 1 base from V and 5 from J, leaving 6 bases between them. As DNA, the CDR3 is TGTGCCAGCAGCTTAGAAGGGGACGAGCAGTACTTC. Residues: CASSLEGDEQYF.

The chain has TRBV6-1 and TRBJ2-1, with 11 bases aligning to TRBD1. CDR1 is MNHNS and CDR2 is SASEGT in the germline V gene. Losses at the gene ends were 5 bases for V and 6 bases for J; bases not matched to a gene: 6. The CDR3 is 15 amino acids. Here the CDR3 DNA reads TGTGCCAGCAGTTCCGGGACAGGGGGGATCAATGAGCAGTTCTTC. Protein sequence: CASSSGTGGINEQFF.

This chain links TRBV4-1 with TRBJ2-5; D gene ambiguous. Trimming took 0 bases from V and 0 from J, leaving 5 bases between them. CDR3 length equals 14 residues. Germline assignment: CDR1 MGHRA and CDR2 YSYEKL. CDR3 bases: TGCGCCAGCAGCCAAGAGCCAGACCAAGAGACCCAGTACTTC. Amino acid sequence: CASSQEPDQETQYF.

The rearrangement uses TRBV6-1 and TRBJ1-5; TRBD1 matches at 8 bases. The CDR3 consists of 14 residues. Looked up from germline, CDR1 is MNHNS and CDR2 is SASEGT. The V and J ends lost 6 bases and 4 bases, in that order; junction bases with no gene match: 5. Here the CDR3 DNA reads TGTGCCAGCAGCAGGACAGGGAATAATCAGCCCCAGCATTTT. Encoded protein: CASSRTGNNQPQHF.

The chain uses TRBV7-9 and TRBJ2-2; 8 bases fit TRBD1. The junction had 8 bases not matched to a gene; V was cut back by 5 bases and J by 6 bases. CDR3 size: 15 residues. Germline CDR1 SEHNR, CDR2 FQNEAQ (reference sequence). The CDR3 reads CASSLRDRSPGELFF. Here the CDR3 DNA reads TGTGCCAGCAGCCTAAGGGACAGGAGCCCCGGGGAGCTGTTTTTT.

This chain uses TRBV10-1 with TRBJ1-5; perhaps TRBD1 as D (6 bases). Looked up from germline, CDR1 is WNHNN and CDR2 is SYGVQD (reference sequence). CDR3 size: 13 residues. Trimming left V 7 bases short and J 4 bases short, with 11 bases between. The CDR3 protein is CASIGTGNQPQHF. The CDR3 DNA sequence: TGCGCCAGCATAGGTACAGGGAATCAGCCCCAGCATTTT.

The chain combines TRBV7-9 with TRBJ2-2; 9 bases fit TRBD2. After removal of 5 bases from V and 5 bases from J, the junction contained 6 bases not matched to a gene. The V gene's germline CDR1 is SEHNR and CDR2 FQNEAQ (reference sequence). This CDR3 region has 15 residues. CDR3 nucleotide sequence: TGTGCCAGCAGCGCCGGGACTAGCAGAACCGGGGAGCTGTTTTTT. The encoded protein is CASSAGTSRTGELFF.

This chain connects TRBV7-7 to TRBJ2-1; D might be TRBD2 (5 bases). The germline V gene encodes CDR1 SSHAT and CDR2 FNYEAQ (reference sequence). V was cut by 6 bases and J by 9 bases, with 15 bases left in between. This CDR3 spans 13 amino acids. The CDR3 DNA sequence: TGTGCCAGCAGTTTGGCGGGCGGAGGTGAGCAGTTCTTC. Protein product: CASSLAGGGEQFF.